The source of this T cell receptor (beta chain) is a study of T cell repertoires in aging, cancer and after chemotherapy. Study in general: Patients with glioblastoma brain tumors were sampled before and after temozolomide-based therapy. Around 8.8 million TCR reads made up the full dataset.

This clonotype was seen just once. The antigen remains undetermined. Points from the study as a whole: In cancer patients, declining TCR diversity with age involved lost richness and lost evenness. Rebound thymic output was suggested by rising median generation probability during chemotherapy in each cancer cohort.

Multiplex touch-down PCR with TRB-A/B primers amplified rearranged V-D-J TRB sequences. MiXCR was run by TCRdb on the multiplex PCR reads, yielding one entry per CDR3 protein. The sample includes about 3,100 distinct CDR3 sequences, about 35% of them seen just once. Amplification of TCR beta used genomic DNA extracted from peripheral blood. The CDR3 loop spans 15 amino acids. The V and J ends lost 5 bases and 3 bases, in that order; junction bases with no gene match: 5. Germline V lookup: CDR1 SGHTA, CDR2 FQGTGA. This TCR came from a human donor with a solid tumor. The chain links TRBV7-3 to TRBJ2-2, with 8 bases lining up with TRBD1. The sequenced sample consisted of blood. The chain's CDR3 is CASSQQGGDTGELFF. In DNA form, the CDR3 reads TGTGCCAGCAGCCAACAGGGGGGCGACACCGGGGAGCTGTTTTTT.